Given below is one T cell receptor beta chain in context. Its antigen has not been determined. No qualities accompany the bases; no much larger clone lies one base away. This sample was included in a study of cytomegalovirus exposure and HLA in healthy donors (dated by TCRdb to about 2017). Regarding the research as a whole: A later analysis indicated that the 130 or so validation repertoires were generated on the platform also employed for the roughly 730 repertoires of the first cohort. The study was designed to test whether signatures of past pathogen exposure could be identified by cataloging public T cell receptors. A separate validation cohort of approximately 120 different subjects was used in addition to the roughly 700-subject first cohort. High-throughput TCR immunosequencing, statistical association of individual TCRs with disease status, and machine learning were combined to predict cytomegalovirus infection status. The paper as a whole reports these results and caveats: A later analysis found that TCRs clustered in the first cohort also tended to co-occur in the roughly 120 validation repertoires, with approximately 95% of cluster scores above 0. A few of the identified cytomegalovirus-associated TCR beta chains were confirmed in vitro to be specific for cytomegalovirus antigens. Cytomegalovirus status was reported to be diagnosed by the classifier with high specificity and sensitivity in both the original and validation cohorts. A later analysis had no HLA typing for the validation cohort, so co-occurrence there was scored across all 110 or so repertoires. It was suggested by the authors that the approach could potentially be generalized to other disease states and immunological phenotypes. In the study, approximately 160 TCR beta chains were listed as associated with cytomegalovirus. Most TCR sequences were observed very rarely across donors, whereas some public TCRs were present in many individuals.

The donors were included in the validation cohort of 130 or so subjects, a group kept apart from the 666-subject first cohort. CDR1 GTSNPN and CDR2 SVGIG are derived from the germline V gene (reference sequence). CDR3 length: 14 amino acids, cysteine to phenylalanine. Only the CDR3 DNA is retained, 42 bases long and in frame from the first base. For this chain, trimming is 4 bases at the V end and 1 base at the J end, and the number of junction bases without a gene match is 6. Receptors were amplified or captured by the immunoSEQ multiplex PCR assay. In the paper's pipeline: A statistical classification framework was developed to diagnose cytomegalovirus status using the catalog of TCR beta chain sequences. Imported from immuneACCESS, the table was reduced by TCRdb to in-frame sequences with V and J called. These copies leave out some clones; in studies compared against another copy, an unresolved V gene accounts for under half, and the cause of the remainder is not known. The D gene and trimming were derived from the DNA, and the V and J assignments and clone size from that table. The sample records 150,000 to 200,000 clones, over 80% of which are singletons. Clones ranked in the top ten supply over 2% of the sample.

Source material: PBMCs. The source of this sequence is a man aged 30-40 years in good health and CMV-seropositive. Rearrangement joined TRBV30 to TRBJ2-7; TRBD2 lines up with 8 middle nucleotides. This receptor has the CDR3 CAWTRGGGSYEQYF. DNA sequence: TGTGCCTGGACCCGGGGGGGAGGTTCCTACGAGCAGTACTTC.